There are many counts of the clone carrying this T cell receptor beta chain. Its antigen is not identified. This record comes from a study of regulatory T cells in long-lasting Graves disease. CDR1 and CDR2 from the germline V gene are SQVTM and ANQGSEA. The CDR3 extends over 15 amino acids. Trimming cost V 6 bases and J 6 bases, with 21 bases left between them. Study-level findings and limits: Limited samples may have lowered accuracy. TRBV28, TRBJ1-2 and TRBJ2-5 were segments that persistent disease favored.

Building of the TCR beta libraries involved iRepertoire HTBI primers and Arm-PCR of CDR3 regions. MiXCR, applied by TCRdb to the multiplex PCR reads, yields one record per CDR3 protein. The sample holds 400,000 to 500,000 distinct CDR3 sequences, roughly a fifth seen once. The time point is: persistent/refractory GD, antithyroid drugs over 5 years with positive TRAb. The TCR library was prepared using RNA isolated from PBMCs. Specimen: peripheral blood mononuclear cells (PBMCs), collected when the disease was refractory, from a patient treated with antithyroid drugs. J is TRBJ2-1 and V is TRBV29-1; D ambiguous. This sequence originates from a female donor with Graves disease. The CDR3 coding sequence is TGCAGCGTGGACGGACGGAACCAAGATGTCAATGAGCAGTTCTTC. Protein product: CSVDGRNQDVNEQFF.